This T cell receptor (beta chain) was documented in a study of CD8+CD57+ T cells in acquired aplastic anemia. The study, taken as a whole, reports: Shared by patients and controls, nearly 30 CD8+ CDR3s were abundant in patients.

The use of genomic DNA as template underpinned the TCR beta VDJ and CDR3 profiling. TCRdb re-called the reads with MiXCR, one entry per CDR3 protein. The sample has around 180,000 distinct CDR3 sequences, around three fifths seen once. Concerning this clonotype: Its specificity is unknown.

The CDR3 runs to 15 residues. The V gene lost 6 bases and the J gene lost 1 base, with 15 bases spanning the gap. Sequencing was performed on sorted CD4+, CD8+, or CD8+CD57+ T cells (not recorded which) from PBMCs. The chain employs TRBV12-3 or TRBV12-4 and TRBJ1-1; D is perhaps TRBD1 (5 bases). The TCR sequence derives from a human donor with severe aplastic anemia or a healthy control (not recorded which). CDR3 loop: CASSLGGGPNTEAFF. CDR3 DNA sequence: TGTGCCAGCAGCCTGGGGGGGGGACCGAACACTGAAGCTTTCTTT.